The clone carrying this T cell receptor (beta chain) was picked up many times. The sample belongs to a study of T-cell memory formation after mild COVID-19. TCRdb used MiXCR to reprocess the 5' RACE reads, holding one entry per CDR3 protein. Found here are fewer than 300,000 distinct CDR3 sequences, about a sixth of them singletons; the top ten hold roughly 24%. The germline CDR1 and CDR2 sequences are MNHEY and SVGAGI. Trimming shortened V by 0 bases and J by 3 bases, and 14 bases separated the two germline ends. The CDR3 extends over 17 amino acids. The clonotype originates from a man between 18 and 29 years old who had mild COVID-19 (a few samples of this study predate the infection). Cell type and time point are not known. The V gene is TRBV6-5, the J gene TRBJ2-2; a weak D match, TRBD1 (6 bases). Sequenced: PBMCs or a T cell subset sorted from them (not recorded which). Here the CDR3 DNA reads TGTGCCAGCAGTTACTCCCCCAGGGGTGCGGACACCGGGGAGCTGTTTTTT. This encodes CASSYSPRGADTGELFF.